The TCR beta chain described here comes from a study of T cell responses to AZD1222 COVID-19 vaccine. A note on this clone: Its antigen is as yet unknown.

The method was immunoSEQ multiplex PCR; TCRdb's version includes in-frame clones alone and lacks a portion of them. The data hold about 270,000 clones, with about 94% observed a single time. The V and J ends lost 11 bases and 11 bases respectively, with 24 bases between them. CDR3 size: 13 residues. From germline, CDR1 is SEHNR and CDR2 FQNEAQ (reference sequence). Study-wide results and limits: Nearly half of the spike-specific TCRs reportedly recognize variant regions that carry no mutations. Repertoire sampling was restricted to post-peak T cell response timepoints.

This sample comprised peripheral blood, obtained 28 days after the second AZD1222 dose. The chain employs TRBV7-9 and TRBJ1-1; the D is unclear. The sequence was collected from an adult who received the AZD1222 COVID-19 vaccine. CDR3 nucleotide sequence: TGTGCCGGAACCCCTCGGGCCCCCGACCGGGCTTTCTTT. Its translation: CAGTPRAPDRAFF.